The text below deals with one TCR beta chain. Its antigen is still unknown. Per-base qualities were not stored, and no clone one base away is much larger. TCRbeta CDR3 regions were amplified from genomic DNA using the immunoSEQ Assay, a bias-controlled multiplex PCR. As for how the authors treated the data: Nucleated cell counts per sample were estimated from amplification of reference gene primers within the assay. Sequence reads were collapsed and filtered to measure the absolute abundance of every unique TCRbeta CDR3 rearrangement. For each sample, productive Simpson clonality was calculated as the square root of Simpson's diversity index across productive rearrangements. What TCRdb holds here is the immuneACCESS table cut down to in-frame rearrangements. Part of the clones is not present; checked against another copy, under half of the missing clones reflect an unresolved V gene, and the others are unexplained. V, J and clone size are those of that table, while D and trimming were read from the DNA. Recorded for this sample are tens of thousands of clones; 80% to 85% of them occurred a single time. The ten largest clones add up to 7.4% of the sample.

Each collaborating institution followed its own protocols to collect whole blood in K2EDTA tubes. For TCRbeta analysis, collaborators shipped samples as frozen whole blood, isolated PBMCs, or DNA extracted from either of those sample types. This record comes from a study of blood T cell repertoires in COVID-19 (TCRdb year 2020). A note on the overall study: Samples from collaborators originated in the United States, Italy and Spain and spanned both the acute and convalescent phases of COVID-19. The prospective study material was composed of cDNA or gDNA derived from T cells, B-cell-depleted T cells, or PBMCs. The dataset comprised deeply sampled blood TCRbeta repertoires from subjects exposed to, actively infected with, or recovered from COVID-19. The repertoires were released in a freely available public database meant as a resource for research on the immune response to SARS-CoV-2. The samples were drawn from two sources: the first 160 participants of the ongoing ImmuneRACE study, and some 1,300 subjects contributed by 6 global collaborators. The sample metadata nearly always contained a de-identified subject ID, COVID-19 status, age in years and sex. Where available, HLA class I and class II types were taken from metadata supplied by the sample provider and were not determined by assay-based typing.

Study-level results and caveats: The amount of clinical and demographic metadata varied by source and participant and was provided uncurated.

Inclusive of the bounding cysteine and phenylalanine, the CDR3 is 12 residues long. CDR3 DNA is the only sequence kept; it has 36 bases, read in frame from the first base. According to the germline V gene, CDR1 reads KGHDR and CDR2 reads SFDVKD. V loses 1 base, J loses 6 bases, and the germline ends lie 2 bases apart. This clonotype was sampled from a man aged 60 to 75 with active COVID-19. The source material was peripheral blood. The chain is encoded by TRBV24-1 joined to TRBJ2-2, with the D gene uncertain. The DNA sequence reads TGTGCCACCAGTGATTTCTCCGGGGAGCTGTTTTTT. Its product reads: CATSDFSGELFF.